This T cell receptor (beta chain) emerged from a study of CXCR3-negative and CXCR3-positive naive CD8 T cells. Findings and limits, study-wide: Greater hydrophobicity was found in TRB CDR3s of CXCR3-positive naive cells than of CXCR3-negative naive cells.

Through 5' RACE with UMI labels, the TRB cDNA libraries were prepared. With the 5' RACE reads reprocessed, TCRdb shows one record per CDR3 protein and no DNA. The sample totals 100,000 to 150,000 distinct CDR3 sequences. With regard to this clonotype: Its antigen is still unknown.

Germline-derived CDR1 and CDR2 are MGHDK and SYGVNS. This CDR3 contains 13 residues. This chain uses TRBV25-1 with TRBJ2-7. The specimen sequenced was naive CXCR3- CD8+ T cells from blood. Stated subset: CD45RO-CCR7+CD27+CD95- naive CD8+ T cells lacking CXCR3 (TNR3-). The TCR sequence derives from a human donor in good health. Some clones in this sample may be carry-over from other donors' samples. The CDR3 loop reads CASSEFDSYEQYF.